The 22 T cell receptor beta chains below all came from one sample that was sequenced in a study of patients and donors after allogeneic stem cell transplantation. TCRdb re-called the RT-PCR reads with MiXCR, one entry per CDR3 protein. The sample lists 110,000 or so distinct CDR3 sequences, approximately 40% occurring once. The sequenced sample consisted of blood, either unsorted or a sorted T cell fraction (not recorded which). These receptors all stem from a human donor who was either an allogeneic HSCT recipient or a stem cell or donor lymphocyte infusion donor (not recorded which). It is not recorded whose cells these are; they may come from a transplant donor.

This clonotype was seen only a few times. This chain links TRBV15 with TRBJ2-3; 8 bases line up with TRBD2. The CDR3 contains 15 residues. The V and J ends lost 0 bases and 5 bases, in that order; junction bases with no gene match: 4. Per germline, CDR1 LNHNV and CDR2 YYDKDF (reference sequence). The CDR3 here is CATSRDSGSIDTQYF. CDR3 nucleotide sequence: TGTGCCACCAGCAGAGACAGCGGGAGTATAGATACGCAGTATTTT.

The chain carries TRBV2 and TRBJ1-1; possible D gene TRBD1, 5 bases. The V end lost 9 bases, the J end lost 2 bases, and 22 bases lay between the germline ends. The CDR3 consists of 16 residues. The germline CDR1 and CDR2 sequences are SNHLY and FYNNEI. The CDR3 DNA is TGTGCCAGTACTAAGGGGATCGGGGACGGCAACACTGAAGCTTTCTTT. The encoded protein is CASTKGIGDGNTEAFF.

This clonotype was detected a few times. The J gene is TRBJ1-2, the V gene TRBV5-1; 10 bases align to TRBD1. Germline values: CDR1 SGHRS, CDR2 YFSETQ. With 4 bases clipped from V and 3 bases from J, the junction kept 3 bases outside the gene matches. CDR3 length equals 14 residues. CDR3 coding DNA: TGCGCCAGCAGCCGGGACAGGGGAGACTATGGCTACACCTTC. Protein sequence: CASSRDRGDYGYTF.

The chain uses TRBV20-1 and TRBJ2-2; 8 positions match TRBD1. CDR3 size: 14 residues. V lost 3 bases, J lost 1 base, and 1 base stayed unmatched. Germline assignment: CDR1 DFQATT and CDR2 SNEGSKA (reference sequence). The CDR3 coding sequence is TGCAGTGCTAGCGGGACAGGGAACACCGGGGAGCTGTTTTTT. Its protein product is CSASGTGNTGELFF.

The genes are TRBV15 and TRBJ1-4, with a tentative D call TRBD1 (6 bases). Between the trimmed V and J ends, which lost 5 bases and 6 bases, there was a span of 13 bases. CDR1 and CDR2 (germline): LNHNV, YYDKDF (reference sequence). The CDR3 has 14 amino acids. CDR3: CATSGPGGHEKLFF. CDR3 sequence (DNA): TGTGCCACCAGCGGTCCCGGGGGGCATGAAAAACTGTTTTTT.

This chain uses TRBV15 with TRBJ1-5, with a possible D match to TRBD1 (5 bases). CDR1 and CDR2 from the germline V gene are LNHNV and YYDKDF (reference sequence). The CDR3 has 15 amino acids. With 4 bases removed from V and 4 bases from J, the gap between germline ends came to 14 bases. As DNA, the CDR3 is TGTGCCACCAGCAAAGTTCAGGGACTGAATCAGCCCCAGCATTTT. Translated: CATSKVQGLNQPQHF.

The genes are TRBV5-5 and TRBJ2-1; 9 positions match TRBD2. The V gene's germline CDR1 is SGHKS and CDR2 YYEKEE (reference sequence). Trimming at V came to 0 bases and at J to 2 bases, leaving 3 bases not matched to a gene. The CDR3 runs to 16 residues. CDR3 loop: CASSLGGRVPYNEQFF. Here the CDR3 DNA reads TGTGCCAGCAGCTTGGGCGGGAGGGTACCCTACAATGAGCAGTTCTTC.

The CDR3 DNA sequence: TGTGCCAGCAGTGGAAGGAACACCGGGGAGCTGTTTTTT. Encoded protein: CASSGRNTGELFF. This chain connects TRBV12-3 or TRBV12-4 to TRBJ2-2; D is unclear. V was pared by 5 bases and J by 1 base, with 5 bases between. The CDR3 covers 13 residues.

The chain employs TRBV4-2 and TRBJ1-2; 7 bases are a match to TRBD1. The trim removed 4 bases at V and 4 bases at J, leaving 12 bases unmatched. The germline V gene has CDR1 LGHNA and CDR2 YNFKEQ. This CDR3 is 16 amino acids long. The CDR3 region has the DNA TGTGCCAGCAGCCCCGGAGCATGGGACAGTTTCTATGGCTACACCTTC. It encodes CASSPGAWDSFYGYTF.

The V gene is TRBV6-2 or TRBV6-3, the J gene TRBJ2-7; TRBD2 aligns across 8 bases. Germline V lookup: CDR1 MNHEY, CDR2 SVGEGT. The CDR3 has 18 residues. V lost 7 bases, J lost 0 bases, and 17 bases stayed unmatched. The CDR3 region has the DNA TGTGCCAGCACGCTCTCTCGTCTAGCGGGCGACCTCTCCTACGAGCAGTACTTC. It is translated as CASTLSRLAGDLSYEQYF.

The chain recombines TRBV6-2 or TRBV6-3 with TRBJ2-1; 8 positions match TRBD2. Per germline, CDR1 MNHEY and CDR2 SVGEGT. The CDR3 covers 16 residues. V trimming: 5 bases; J trimming: 10 bases; junction bases outside the gene matches: 16. The CDR3 DNA reads TGTGCCAGCAGTCCTCCGGGAGGGTGGGGGGCATTCGAGCAGTTCTTC. As protein: CASSPPGGWGAFEQFF.

The rearrangement joins TRBV6-6 to TRBJ2-5, with D unresolved. CDR3 length: 14 amino acids. Trimming stripped 2 bases from V and 2 bases from J, with 9 bases between. The germline V gene has CDR1 MNHNY and CDR2 SVGAGI (reference sequence). CDR3 DNA: TGTGCCAGCAGTTACACGGGCCTACAAGAGACCCAGTACTTC. This sequence encodes CASSYTGLQETQYF.

This chain connects TRBV20-1 to TRBJ1-2, with 8 bases that match TRBD1. V was clipped by 3 bases and J by 4 bases; unmatched bases: 4. Germline V lookup: CDR1 DFQATT, CDR2 SNEGSKA (reference sequence). The CDR3 totals 13 residues. For the CDR3, the DNA is TGCAGTGCTAGTTCGGGACAGGTCTATGGCTACACCTTC. This gives the protein CSASSGQVYGYTF.

The CDR3 nucleotides are TGCAGTGCTAGACAGGCGACAGGGTATTTTAGCGAGGCCAATGAGCAGTTCTTC. It codes for CSARQATGYFSEANEQFF. V is TRBV20-1 and J is TRBJ2-1; 7 bases are shared with TRBD1. Germline V CDR1 and CDR2: DFQATT, SNEGSKA (reference sequence). CDR3 size: 18 residues. Trimming removed 2 bases from V and 6 bases from J; junction bases left unmatched: 19.

The chain recombines TRBV7-9 with TRBJ1-1; perhaps TRBD1 as D (5 bases). Germline V gives CDR1 SEHNR, CDR2 FQNEAQ (reference sequence). The ends were cut back, 6 bases at V and 4 bases at J, with 15 bases in the middle. The CDR3 contains 14 residues. CDR3 in amino acids: CASSLQEDGTEAFF. The CDR3 DNA is TGTGCCAGCAGTCTACAGGAGGATGGCACTGAAGCTTTCTTT.

V and J are TRBV5-1 and TRBJ1-1; D is uncertain. Deletions cut 0 bases from V and 4 bases from J, with 7 bases between. There are 13 residues in the CDR3. Germline CDR1 SGHRS, CDR2 YFSETQ. CDR3 loop: CASSLAGSTEAFF. CDR3 DNA sequence: TGCGCCAGCAGCTTGGCGGGTAGCACTGAAGCTTTCTTT.

The chain carries TRBV20-1 and TRBJ2-7; 9 positions agree with TRBD1. Germline assignment: CDR1 DFQATT and CDR2 SNEGSKA (reference sequence). The CDR3 covers 12 residues. Trimming cost V 7 bases and J 3 bases; bases outside gene matches: 4. Here the CDR3 reads CSVPGQGYEQYF. Written as DNA, the CDR3 is TGCAGTGTTCCGGGACAGGGCTACGAGCAGTACTTC.

This clonotype was observed a handful of times. The chain carries TRBV28 and TRBJ1-2, with D possibly being TRBD1 (5 bases). The V gene's germline CDR1 is MDHEN and CDR2 SYDVKM. The CDR3 runs to 15 residues. The V gene lost 5 bases and the J gene lost 5 bases, with 18 bases spanning the gap. The CDR3 sequence: CASSPTGPRTYGYTF. The CDR3 coding sequence is TGTGCCAGCAGTCCAACGGGGCCTAGAACTTATGGCTACACCTTC.

In its sample, this clonotype was seen many times. The V and J genes are TRBV20-1 and TRBJ1-3; 7 bases line up with TRBD1. The J segment lost 3 bases and the V segment lost 5 bases, leaving 7 bases of the junction unmatched. The CDR3 sequence is 14 residues long. Germline V gene sequence: CDR1 DFQATT, CDR2 SNEGSKA (reference sequence). The CDR3 bases are TGCAGTGCTCGAGGAGGGGGCGGTGGAAACACCATATATTTT. It codes for CSARGGGGGNTIYF.

This clonotype was seen a handful of times. V usage is TRBV5-1 and J usage is TRBJ1-1; possible D gene TRBD1, 5 bases. Trimming shortened V by 6 bases and J by 4 bases, and 19 bases separated the two germline ends. The CDR3 is 15 residues long. In germline, CDR1 is SGHRS, CDR2 YFSETQ. DNA for the CDR3: TGCGCCAGCACCGGGACGGCCAAGTCGGGCACTGAAGCTTTCTTT. It codes for CASTGTAKSGTEAFF.

The chain employs TRBV20-1 and TRBJ2-1, with D tentatively TRBD2 (6 bases). The CDR3 is 13 residues long. V was clipped by 6 bases and J by 6 bases, with 15 bases between them. CDR1 and CDR2 from the germline V gene are DFQATT and SNEGSKA (reference sequence). This CDR3 is CSANSDYANEQFF. The DNA for the CDR3 is TGCAGTGCGAACTCGGACTACGCCAATGAGCAGTTCTTC.

The V gene is TRBV6-5, the J gene TRBJ2-5; TRBD1 matches 7 bases. The CDR3 spans 14 residues. The germline gives CDR1 MNHEY, CDR2 SVGAGI. V trimming: 5 bases; J trimming: 5 bases; junction bases outside the gene matches: 8. Here the CDR3 reads CASSTNRGWETQYF. The CDR3 nucleotides are TGTGCCAGCAGTACCAACAGGGGCTGGGAGACCCAGTACTTC.